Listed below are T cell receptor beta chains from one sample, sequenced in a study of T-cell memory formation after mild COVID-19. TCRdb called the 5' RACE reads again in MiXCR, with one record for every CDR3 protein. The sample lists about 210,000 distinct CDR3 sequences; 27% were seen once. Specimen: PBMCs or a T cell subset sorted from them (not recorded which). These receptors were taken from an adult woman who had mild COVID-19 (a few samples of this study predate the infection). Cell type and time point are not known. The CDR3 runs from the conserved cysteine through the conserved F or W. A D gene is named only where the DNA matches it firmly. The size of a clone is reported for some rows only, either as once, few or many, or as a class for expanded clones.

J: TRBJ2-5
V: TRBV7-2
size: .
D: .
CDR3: CASSLVGGRGQETQYF
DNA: TGTGCCAGCAGCTTAGTGGGCGGAAGGGGTCAAGAGACCCAGTACTTC

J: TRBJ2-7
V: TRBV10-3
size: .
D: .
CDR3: CAISVGDSYEQYF
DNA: TGTGCCATCAGTGTTGGGGACTCCTACGAGCAGTACTTC

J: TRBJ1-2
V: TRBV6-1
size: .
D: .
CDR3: CASSEGRVHYGYTF
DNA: TGTGCCAGCAGTGAAGGTCGGGTGCACTATGGCTACACCTTC

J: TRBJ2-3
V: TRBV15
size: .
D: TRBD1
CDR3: CATSRLQGVFSDTQYF
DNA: TGTGCCACCAGCCGCCTCCAGGGGGTATTTTCAGATACGCAGTATTTT

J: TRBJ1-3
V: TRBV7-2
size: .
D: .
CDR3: CASSPPLADRRLRNTIYF
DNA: TGTGCCAGCAGCCCCCCCTTAGCGGACCGTCGACTTAGAAACACCATATATTTT

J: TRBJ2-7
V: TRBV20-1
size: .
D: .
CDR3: CSVEPGEQYF
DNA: TGCAGTGTCGAACCGGGCGAGCAGTACTTC

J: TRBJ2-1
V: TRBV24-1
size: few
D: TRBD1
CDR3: CATSESPGTGYNEQFF
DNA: TGTGCCACCAGTGAGTCCCCCGGGACAGGGTACAATGAGCAGTTCTTC

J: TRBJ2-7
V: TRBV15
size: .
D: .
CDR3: CATSRPDSSYEQYF
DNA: TGTGCCACCAGCCGGCCGGACTCCTCCTACGAGCAGTACTTC

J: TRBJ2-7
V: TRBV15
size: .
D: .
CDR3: CATSGDTAFYEQYF
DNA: TGTGCCACCAGTGGGGACACGGCGTTCTACGAGCAGTACTTC

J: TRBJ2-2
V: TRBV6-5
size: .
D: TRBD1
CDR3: CASSYSTGAGELFF
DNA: TGTGCCAGCAGTTACTCGACAGGGGCCGGGGAGCTGTTTTTT

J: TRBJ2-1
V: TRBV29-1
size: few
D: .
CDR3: CSALGGPYNEQFF
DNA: TGCAGCGCCCTGGGGGGCCCTTACAATGAGCAGTTCTTC

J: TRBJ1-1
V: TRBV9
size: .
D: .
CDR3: CASSVQEQGNTEAFF
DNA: TGTGCCAGCAGCGTACAGGAGCAGGGGAACACTGAAGCTTTCTTT

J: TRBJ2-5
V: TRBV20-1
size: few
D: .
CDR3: CSARPVLARQETQYF
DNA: TGCAGTGCTAGACCCGTACTAGCCCGGCAAGAGACCCAGTACTTC

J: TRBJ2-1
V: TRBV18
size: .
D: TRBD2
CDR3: CASSLRTSLDNEQFF
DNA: TGTGCCAGCTCACTTCGGACTAGCTTGGACAATGAGCAGTTCTTC

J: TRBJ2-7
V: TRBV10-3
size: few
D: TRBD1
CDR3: CAISPGTETYEQYF
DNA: TGTGCCATCAGTCCCGGGACAGAGACCTACGAGCAGTACTTC

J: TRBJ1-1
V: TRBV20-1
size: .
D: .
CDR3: CSAEGRRGMNTEAFF
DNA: TGCAGTGCTGAAGGACGGAGGGGAATGAACACTGAAGCTTTCTTT

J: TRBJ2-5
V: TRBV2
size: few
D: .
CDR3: CASQEDSQETQYF
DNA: TGTGCCAGTCAGGAGGACAGCCAAGAGACCCAGTACTTC

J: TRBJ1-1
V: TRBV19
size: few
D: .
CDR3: CATSAEFNTEAFF
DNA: TGTGCCACCTCGGCAGAGTTTAACACTGAAGCTTTCTTT

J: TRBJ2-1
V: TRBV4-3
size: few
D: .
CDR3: CASSQDGPGRPLHNEQFF
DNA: TGCGCCAGCAGCCAAGACGGTCCAGGACGCCCCTTACACAATGAGCAGTTCTTC

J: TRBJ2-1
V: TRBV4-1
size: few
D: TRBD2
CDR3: CASSQSLAGTYNEQFF
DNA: TGCGCCAGCAGCCAATCGCTAGCGGGAACCTACAATGAGCAGTTCTTC

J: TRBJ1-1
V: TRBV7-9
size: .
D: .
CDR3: CASSLRGQPNTEAFF
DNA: TGTGCCAGCAGCTTACGGGGACAACCGAACACTGAAGCTTTCTTT

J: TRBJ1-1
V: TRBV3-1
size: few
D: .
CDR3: CASSQGKQRAFF
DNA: TGTGCCAGCAGCCAAGGAAAACAGCGGGCTTTCTTT

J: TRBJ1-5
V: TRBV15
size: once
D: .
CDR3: CATSSVGTQPQHF
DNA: TGTGCCACCAGCAGCGTTGGAACTCAGCCCCAGCATTTT

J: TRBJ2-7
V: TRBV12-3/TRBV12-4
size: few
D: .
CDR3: CASSFPQTLYEQYF
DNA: TGTGCCAGCAGTTTCCCACAGACCCTCTACGAGCAGTACTTC

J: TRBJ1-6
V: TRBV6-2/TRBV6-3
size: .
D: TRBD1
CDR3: CASSRPPGTGRNSPLHF
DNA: TGTGCCAGCAGTCGGCCTCCCGGGACAGGACGGAATTCACCCCTCCACTTT

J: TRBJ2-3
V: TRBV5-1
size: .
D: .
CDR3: CASSLGGSSTDTQYF
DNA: TGCGCCAGCAGCTTGGGTGGATCTAGCACAGATACGCAGTATTTT

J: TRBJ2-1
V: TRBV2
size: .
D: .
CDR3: CASSDPLTALSSYNEQFF
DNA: TGTGCCAGCAGTGACCCACTAACGGCACTTAGCTCCTACAATGAGCAGTTCTTC

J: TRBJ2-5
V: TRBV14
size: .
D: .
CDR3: CASSQLQGTRETQYF
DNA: TGTGCCAGCAGCCAATTGCAGGGGACACGAGAGACCCAGTACTTC

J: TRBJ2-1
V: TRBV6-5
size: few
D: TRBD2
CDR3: CASTTIPPRRGGNEQFF
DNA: TGTGCCAGCACCACTATTCCTCCTCGACGGGGGGGGAATGAGCAGTTCTTC

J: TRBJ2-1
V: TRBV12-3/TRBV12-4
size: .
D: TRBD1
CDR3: CASSPGTVYNEQFF
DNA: TGTGCCAGCAGCCCCGGGACAGTGTACAATGAGCAGTTCTTC

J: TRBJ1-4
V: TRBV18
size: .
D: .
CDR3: CASSAADNEKLFF
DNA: TGTGCCAGCTCCGCGGCGGATAATGAAAAACTGTTTTTT

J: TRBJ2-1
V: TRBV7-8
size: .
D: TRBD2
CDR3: CASSLGTSGDYNEQFF
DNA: TGTGCCAGCAGCTTAGGGACTAGCGGGGACTACAATGAGCAGTTCTTC

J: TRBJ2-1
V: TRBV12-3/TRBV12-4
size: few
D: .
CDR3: CASKRQNYNEQFF
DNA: TGTGCCAGCAAGCGGCAGAACTACAATGAGCAGTTCTTC

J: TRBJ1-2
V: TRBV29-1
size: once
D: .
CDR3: CSVVDSNYGYTF
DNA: TGCAGCGTTGTGGACAGTAACTATGGCTACACCTTC

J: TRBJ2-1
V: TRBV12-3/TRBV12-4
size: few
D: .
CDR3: CASKEGNTYNEQFF
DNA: TGTGCCAGCAAGGAAGGGAATACCTACAATGAGCAGTTCTTC

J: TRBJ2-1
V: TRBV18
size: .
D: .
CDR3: CASSPPPGAGRNEQFF
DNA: TGTGCCAGCTCACCACCGCCCGGGGCTGGTCGCAATGAGCAGTTCTTC

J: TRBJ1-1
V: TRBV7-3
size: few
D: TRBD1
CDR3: CASSAQTGTEAFF
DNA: TGTGCCAGCAGCGCCCAGACAGGGACTGAAGCTTTCTTT

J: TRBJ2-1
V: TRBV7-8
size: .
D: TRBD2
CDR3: CASSDKLAGISNEQFF
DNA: TGTGCCAGCAGCGACAAACTAGCGGGGATTAGCAATGAGCAGTTCTTC

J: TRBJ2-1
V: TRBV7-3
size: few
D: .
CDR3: CASSLSSGNNEQFF
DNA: TGTGCCAGCAGCTTGAGTAGCGGTAACAATGAGCAGTTCTTC

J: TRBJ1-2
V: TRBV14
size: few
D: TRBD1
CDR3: CASSYRTGPENYGYTF
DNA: TGTGCCAGCAGCTACCGGACAGGGCCAGAAAACTATGGCTACACCTTC

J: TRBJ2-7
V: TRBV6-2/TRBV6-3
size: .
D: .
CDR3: CASSYRVAYEQYF
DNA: TGTGCCAGCAGTTACAGGGTCGCCTACGAGCAGTACTTC

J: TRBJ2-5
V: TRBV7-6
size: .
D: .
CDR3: CASSLYRRETQYF
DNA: TGTGCCAGCAGCTTATACAGGAGAGAGACCCAGTACTTC

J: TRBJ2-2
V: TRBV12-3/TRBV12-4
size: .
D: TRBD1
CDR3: CASSRQGANGELFF
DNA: TGTGCCAGCAGTAGACAGGGGGCGAACGGGGAGCTGTTTTTT

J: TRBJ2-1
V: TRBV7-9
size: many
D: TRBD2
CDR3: CASSQSSGPNNEQFF
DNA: TGTGCCAGCAGCCAATCTAGCGGGCCCAACAATGAGCAGTTCTTC

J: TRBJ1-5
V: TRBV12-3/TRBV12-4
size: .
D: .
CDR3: CASSPTPNQPQHF
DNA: TGTGCCAGCAGTCCCACCCCCAATCAGCCCCAGCATTTT

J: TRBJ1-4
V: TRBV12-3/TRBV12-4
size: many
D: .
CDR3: CASSVGELNEKLFF
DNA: TGTGCCAGCAGTGTCGGGGAGCTAAATGAAAAACTGTTTTTT

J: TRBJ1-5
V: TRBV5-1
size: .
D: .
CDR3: CASSTGTSSNQPQHF
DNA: TGCGCCAGCAGCACCGGGACTTCTAGCAATCAGCCCCAGCATTTT

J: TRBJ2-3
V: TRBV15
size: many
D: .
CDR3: CATSRDGHRASPTDTQYF
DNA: TGTGCCACCAGCAGAGATGGGCATCGAGCCTCCCCCACAGATACGCAGTATTTT

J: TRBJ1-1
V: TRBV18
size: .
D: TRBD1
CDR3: CASSTGTGPATPSAMNTEAFF
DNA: TGTGCCAGCTCAACCGGGACAGGGCCAGCAACTCCCAGCGCCATGAACACTGAAGCTTTCTTT

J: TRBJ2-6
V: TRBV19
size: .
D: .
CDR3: CASSIGNSGANVLTF
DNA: TGTGCCAGTAGTATTGGGAACTCTGGGGCCAACGTCCTGACTTTC

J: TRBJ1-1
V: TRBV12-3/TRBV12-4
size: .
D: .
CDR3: CASSSLDGNTEAFF
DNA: TGTGCCAGCAGTTCCCTGGACGGCAACACTGAAGCTTTCTTT

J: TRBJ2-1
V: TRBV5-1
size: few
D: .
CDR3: CASSSGASSYNEQFF
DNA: TGCGCCAGCAGCTCGGGGGCGAGCTCCTACAATGAGCAGTTCTTC

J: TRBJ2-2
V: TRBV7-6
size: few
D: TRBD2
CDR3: CASSIGPLAGARLGELFF
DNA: TGTGCCAGCAGCATAGGGCCGTTAGCGGGAGCCCGTCTGGGGGAGCTGTTTTTT

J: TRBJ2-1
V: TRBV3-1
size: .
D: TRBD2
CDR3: CASSQGGLAGDEQFF
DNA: TGTGCCAGCAGCCAAGGCGGACTAGCGGGAGATGAGCAGTTCTTC

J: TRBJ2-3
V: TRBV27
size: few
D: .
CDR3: CASKRPTDTQYF
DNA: TGTGCCAGCAAACGTCCGACAGATACGCAGTATTTT